These T cell receptor beta chains were read from a single sample in a study of metastatic and nonmetastatic thyroid tumors. TCRdb reprocessed the PCR reads via MiXCR. The data show tens of thousands of clones, more than 15% seen once. The material sequenced was blood. These receptor sequences come from a male donor with papillary thyroid cancer or a benign thyroid nodule (not recorded which). Some clones in this sample may be carry-over from other donors' samples. The CDR3 runs from the conserved cysteine through the conserved F or W. The D gene is left open where the match is weak. Not all rows give a size; the values are once, few, many and, for expanded clones, a class.

abundance: many; len: 13; d_gene: TRBD2; j_gene: TRBJ2-7; v_gene: TRBV7-3; CDR3nt: TGTGCCAGCAGCCCGACGGGAGGCCACGAGCAGTACTTC; CDR3aa: CASSPTGGHEQYF
abundance: many; len: 15; d_gene: TRBD1; j_gene: TRBJ2-7; v_gene: TRBV5-1; CDR3nt: TGCGCCAGCAGCTTAAACAGGGGGCCCTCCTACGAGCAGTACTTC; CDR3aa: CASSLNRGPSYEQYF
abundance: .; len: 19; d_gene: .; j_gene: TRBJ2-6; v_gene: TRBV6-2/TRBV6-3; CDR3nt: TGTGCCAGCAGTTCCTTTGGGGGGGGCGCAATTGTGGGGTCCAACGTCCTGACTTTC; CDR3aa: CASSSFGGGAIVGSNVLTF
abundance: .; len: 13; d_gene: .; j_gene: TRBJ2-3; v_gene: TRBV6-4; CDR3nt: TGTGCCAGCAGTCAGGCTCCCGAGGATACGCAGTATTTT; CDR3aa: CASSQAPEDTQYF
abundance: many; len: 15; d_gene: TRBD1; j_gene: TRBJ2-2; v_gene: TRBV7-9; CDR3nt: TGTGCCAGCAGCCGAGGGACAGGGAATACCGGGGAGCTGTTTTTT; CDR3aa: CASSRGTGNTGELFF
abundance: .; len: 17; d_gene: TRBD2; j_gene: TRBJ2-5; v_gene: TRBV19; CDR3nt: TGTGCCAGTAGTATATTTCCCGGGAGGGCCGAGGAGCAGACCCAGTACTTC; CDR3aa: CASSIFPGRAEEQTQYF
abundance: many; len: 13; d_gene: .; j_gene: TRBJ2-7; v_gene: TRBV7-2; CDR3nt: TGTGCCAGCAGCTTAGCATGGGCCTACGAGCAGTACTTC; CDR3aa: CASSLAWAYEQYF
abundance: .; len: 16; d_gene: .; j_gene: TRBJ2-2; v_gene: TRBV5-1; CDR3nt: TGCGCCAGCAGCTTCGGTCCTCTCGGGGACACCGGGGAGCTGTTTTTT; CDR3aa: CASSFGPLGDTGELFF
abundance: many; len: 12; d_gene: .; j_gene: TRBJ2-3; v_gene: TRBV10-3; CDR3nt: TGTGCCATCAGTGAGTCGAGGGATACGCAGTATTTT; CDR3aa: CAISESRDTQYF
abundance: medium-sized; len: 15; d_gene: .; j_gene: TRBJ2-7; v_gene: TRBV27; CDR3nt: TGTGCCAGCAGTTTAGGGCTAGCTGAGACCTACGAGCAGTACTTC; CDR3aa: CASSLGLAETYEQYF
abundance: once; len: 18; d_gene: TRBD2; j_gene: TRBJ2-7; v_gene: TRBV27; CDR3nt: TGTGCCAGCAGTTTAAGGCCTGGACTAGCGGGAGACGGGGGAGAGCAGTACTTC; CDR3aa: CASSLRPGLAGDGGEQYF
abundance: many; len: 16; d_gene: .; j_gene: TRBJ1-1; v_gene: TRBV5-4; CDR3nt: TGTGCCAGCAGCTTGCTCCAGGGAACCATGAACACTGAAGCTTTCTTT; CDR3aa: CASSLLQGTMNTEAFF
abundance: medium-sized; len: 15; d_gene: .; j_gene: TRBJ2-2; v_gene: TRBV28; CDR3nt: TGTGCCAGCTTTGCCGCGGGGTCGAACACCGGGGAGCTGTTTTTT; CDR3aa: CASFAAGSNTGELFF
abundance: many; len: 17; d_gene: .; j_gene: TRBJ2-1; v_gene: TRBV11-2; CDR3nt: TGTGCCAGCAGCTTACCCACGGGTCTCAGCTCCTACAATGAGCAGTTCTTC; CDR3aa: CASSLPTGLSSYNEQFF
abundance: many; len: 18; d_gene: TRBD2; j_gene: TRBJ2-1; v_gene: TRBV7-6; CDR3nt: TGTGCCAGCAGCTTACTGTTGGGACTAGCGGGAGAATACAATGAGCAGTTCTTC; CDR3aa: CASSLLLGLAGEYNEQFF
abundance: .; len: 16; d_gene: TRBD1; j_gene: TRBJ2-2; v_gene: TRBV10-3; CDR3nt: TGTGCCATCAGTGACCAACAGGGGCTTTCCACCGGGGAGCTGTTTTTT; CDR3aa: CAISDQQGLSTGELFF
abundance: few; len: 14; d_gene: TRBD2; j_gene: TRBJ2-2; v_gene: TRBV19; CDR3nt: TGTGCCAGTGGGCTAGCGGGCCTCACCGGGGAGCTGTTTTTT; CDR3aa: CASGLAGLTGELFF
abundance: .; len: 15; d_gene: .; j_gene: TRBJ1-2; v_gene: TRBV5-6; CDR3nt: TGTGCCAACAGCTTTGCCGGACACCCGAGCTATGGCTACACCTTC; CDR3aa: CANSFAGHPSYGYTF
abundance: many; len: 13; d_gene: TRBD1; j_gene: TRBJ2-2; v_gene: TRBV9; CDR3nt: TGTGCCAGCAGGCAGGGGGACACCGGGGAGCTGTTTTTT; CDR3aa: CASRQGDTGELFF
abundance: many; len: 11; d_gene: .; j_gene: TRBJ2-4; v_gene: TRBV28; CDR3nt: TGTGCCAGCAGTACTATGAACATTCAGTACTTC; CDR3aa: CASSTMNIQYF
abundance: .; len: 13; d_gene: .; j_gene: TRBJ2-1; v_gene: TRBV10-3; CDR3nt: TGTGCCATCAGTCCCTCGGACTCGCCTGCAGGGTTCTTC; CDR3aa: CAISPSDSPAGFF
abundance: many; len: 15; d_gene: .; j_gene: TRBJ2-7; v_gene: TRBV7-9; CDR3nt: TGTGCCAGCAGCTTAGTAGCAGCCAGCTCCTACGAGCAGTACTTC; CDR3aa: CASSLVAASSYEQYF
abundance: few; len: 17; d_gene: .; j_gene: TRBJ1-6; v_gene: TRBV6-1; CDR3nt: TGTGCCAGCACAGACTACGCCGGGGGAGAGATAAATTCACCCCTCCACTTT; CDR3aa: CASTDYAGGEINSPLHF
abundance: few; len: 16; d_gene: TRBD2; j_gene: TRBJ2-3; v_gene: TRBV6-6; CDR3nt: TGTGCCAGCAGTTACCCGCGCGGGGGGATCGCAGATACGCAGTATTTT; CDR3aa: CASSYPRGGIADTQYF
abundance: many; len: 15; d_gene: .; j_gene: TRBJ2-3; v_gene: TRBV10-3; CDR3nt: TGTGCCATCAGGGAATCAGGGGCGAGAGAAGATACGCAGTATTTT; CDR3aa: CAIRESGAREDTQYF
abundance: .; len: 13; d_gene: .; j_gene: TRBJ2-6; v_gene: TRBV12-5; CDR3nt: TGTGCTAGTGGGGACTCTGGGGCCAACGTCCTGACTTTC; CDR3aa: CASGDSGANVLTF
abundance: many; len: 16; d_gene: TRBD2; j_gene: TRBJ2-3; v_gene: TRBV27; CDR3nt: TGTGCCAGCAGTTTAACCCCTAGCGGGAGAGAAGATACGCAGTATTTT; CDR3aa: CASSLTPSGREDTQYF
abundance: .; len: 15; d_gene: TRBD2; j_gene: TRBJ2-7; v_gene: TRBV7-9; CDR3nt: TGTGCCAGCAGCGGGGGACTAGAAGGATCCTACGAGCAGTACTTC; CDR3aa: CASSGGLEGSYEQYF
abundance: few; len: 11; d_gene: .; j_gene: TRBJ1-5; v_gene: TRBV24-1; CDR3nt: TGTGCCACCAGTGATTTTGGAGGGACGGTCTTT; CDR3aa: CATSDFGGTVF
abundance: many; len: 16; d_gene: .; j_gene: TRBJ1-5; v_gene: TRBV6-1; CDR3nt: TGTGCCAGCAGAAGGACAGTTTTTTATAGCAATCAGCCCCAGCATTTT; CDR3aa: CASRRTVFYSNQPQHF
abundance: many; len: 17; d_gene: .; j_gene: TRBJ2-3; v_gene: TRBV2; CDR3nt: TGTGCCAGCAGTCCCGAATGGGACCGCATGGGCACAGATACGCAGTATTTT; CDR3aa: CASSPEWDRMGTDTQYF
abundance: many; len: 15; d_gene: TRBD2; j_gene: TRBJ2-2; v_gene: TRBV9; CDR3nt: TGTGCCAGCAGCCCAACTAGCGGGACAACCGGGGAGCTGTTTTTT; CDR3aa: CASSPTSGTTGELFF
abundance: many; len: 12; d_gene: .; j_gene: TRBJ2-3; v_gene: TRBV28; CDR3nt: TGTGCCAGCGGCAGGGGCACAGATACACAGTATTTT; CDR3aa: CASGRGTDTQYF